This TCR beta chain was sequenced for a study of blood T cell repertoires in COVID-19. The repertoire was sequenced with immunoSEQ multiplex PCR; TCRdb's copy has only in-frame clones and lacks some. The data hold roughly 250,000 clones, with approximately 87% observed a single time. Material: peripheral blood. The receptor's source is a young woman with COVID-19, enrolled during active disease.

CDR3 nucleotide sequence: TGTGCCATCAGTGGCGGGGTAGAGAGCGAGCAGTACTTC. Translated: CAISGGVESEQYF. The rearrangement joins TRBV10-3 to TRBJ2-7, with D possibly matching TRBD2 (6 bases). The CDR3 sequence is 13 residues long. V dropped 4 bases and J dropped 6 bases, with 13 bases sitting between them. Germline CDR1 and CDR2: ENHRY and SYGVKD.